Listed here are 12 T cell receptor beta chains from one sample, sequenced in a study of T cells in localized non-small cell lung cancer. This table comes from immunoSEQ multiplex PCR, and its TCRdb copy is limited to in-frame clones, with some not included. The sample records roughly 1,000 clones, about 20% being singletons. The sequenced sample was normal lung tissue next to the tumor, obtained before any cancer treatment. These receptors were taken from a man between 35 and 75 years old with stage I lung adenocarcinoma.

The chain employs TRBV6-8 and TRBJ1-2; perhaps TRBD1 as D (5 bases). This CDR3 spans 15 amino acids. V lost 6 bases and J 0 bases, leaving 14 bases between the germline ends. The V gene's germline CDR1 is MNHGY and CDR2 SAAAGT. Written as DNA, the CDR3 is TGTGCCAGCAGCCCACAAGGGACGGCTAACTATGGCTACACCTTC. Its protein is CASSPQGTANYGYTF.

The genes are TRBV6-8 and TRBJ2-6; unclear D gene. CDR3 length: 14 residues. V was trimmed by 7 bases and J by 0 bases, leaving 7 bases between them. The germline V gene encodes CDR1 MNHGY and CDR2 SAAAGT. CDR3 nucleotide sequence: TGTGCCAGCACTCCAAACTCTGGGGCCAACGTCCTGACTTTC. Translation gives CASTPNSGANVLTF.

Only a few counts were recorded for this clone. J is TRBJ1-1 and V is TRBV9, with 7 bases identical to TRBD1. Germline V CDR1 and CDR2: SGDLS, YYNGEE. The CDR3 totals 14 residues. Trimming took 3 bases from V and 4 from J; bases not matched to a gene: 6. The CDR3 is CASSATTGTTEAFF. The CDR3 nucleotides are TGTGCCAGCAGCGCGACGACAGGGACCACTGAAGCTTTCTTT.

This clone was found a few times. The chain is built from TRBV30 and TRBJ2-1; 8 positions match TRBD2. The length of the CDR3 is 13 residues. The germline CDR1 and CDR2 sequences are GTSNPN and SVGIG (reference sequence). Losses at the gene ends were 4 bases for V and 9 bases for J; bases not matched to a gene: 8. The CDR3 DNA reads TGTGCCTGGACCCCGGGGGGGAGCGGTGAGCAGTTCTTC. This codes for CAWTPGGSGEQFF.

This clone is classed as large. The chain uses TRBV11-3 and TRBJ2-7; unclear D gene. Germline-derived CDR1 and CDR2 are SGHNT and YENEEA. The CDR3 has 16 amino acids. Trimming shortened V by 5 bases and J by 0 bases, and 17 bases separated the two germline ends. The CDR3 bases are TGTGCCAGCAGCCCCACCGATCCCGCCTCCTCCTACGAGCAGTACTTC. Protein: CASSPTDPASSYEQYF.

V and J are TRBV30 and TRBJ1-1; D uncertain. Trimming pared 0 bases from V and 5 bases from J, leaving 16 bases between. Germline CDR1 is GTSNPN and CDR2 is SVGIG (reference sequence). The CDR3 contains 15 residues. The CDR3 nucleotides are TGTGCCTGGAGTGTATTTAGTACAGCCTGGACTGAAGCTTTCTTT. This codes for CAWSVFSTAWTEAFF. Supplemented by reference TRBV30 and TRBJ1-1, the full variable domain reads SQTIHQWPATLVQPVGSPLSLECTVEGTSNPNLYWYRQAAGRGLQLLFYSVGIGQISSEVPQNLSASRPQDRQFILSSKKLLLSDSGFYLCAWSVFSTAWTEAFFGQGTRLTVV.

In its sample, this clone ranks as medium-sized. The chain uses TRBV11-3 and TRBJ2-2; D not resolved. Germline V gives CDR1 SGHNT, CDR2 YENEEA. The V and J ends lost 5 bases and 4 bases respectively, with 14 bases between them. This CDR3 spans 15 amino acids. The CDR3 is CASSLTDRGTGELFF. DNA for the CDR3: TGTGCCAGCAGCCTGACGGACCGAGGCACCGGGGAGCTGTTTTTT.

The V gene is TRBV6-8, the J gene TRBJ2-3; TRBD1 might be the D (6 bases). Trimming left V 6 bases short and J 3 bases short, with 19 bases between. CDR1 MNHGY and CDR2 SAAAGT come from the germline V gene. This CDR3 is built from 16 residues. CDR3 sequence reads: CASRTLQGVGTDTQYF. Here the CDR3 DNA reads TGTGCCAGCAGGACTTTACAGGGCGTGGGTACAGATACGCAGTATTTT.

V gene TRBV19 combines with J gene TRBJ1-4; D unresolved. V was cut by 3 bases and J by 7 bases, with 6 bases left in between. The germline gives CDR1 LNHDA, CDR2 SQIVND (reference sequence). The CDR3 loop spans 12 amino acids. In nucleotides, the CDR3 is TGTGCCAGTAGTATGGGTCGTGAAAAACTGTTTTTT. As protein: CASSMGREKLFF.

V and J are TRBV10-2 and TRBJ2-1; a possible D gene is TRBD2 (6 bases). V was trimmed by 7 bases and J by 1 base, leaving 11 bases between them. The CDR3 has 14 amino acids. Germline V gene lookup returns CDR1 WSHSY and CDR2 SAAADI. In nucleotides, the CDR3 is TGCGCCAGCAAAGCGGGTCCTTCCTACAATGAGCAGTTCTTC. This codes for CASKAGPSYNEQFF.

This clone was seen a few times. The rearrangement uses TRBV15 and TRBJ1-4; D is unresolved. CDR1 and CDR2 (germline): LNHNV, YYDKDF (reference sequence). The CDR3 runs 15 residues. Deletions cut 0 bases from V and 4 bases from J, with 9 bases between. In nucleotides, the CDR3 is TGTGCCACCAGCAGAGATGGATTTGGTAATGAAAAACTGTTTTTT. Translating it yields CATSRDGFGNEKLFF.

This clone ranks as medium-sized. The chain employs TRBV11-3 and TRBJ1-2; TRBD1 is a possible D gene (5 bases). Looked up from germline, CDR1 is SGHNT and CDR2 is YENEEA. The CDR3 is 16 residues long. The V end lost 5 bases, the J end lost 8 bases, and 24 bases lay between the germline ends. The CDR3 region has the DNA TGTGCCAGCAGCCAGGAGGGGAGCAGGGCTCTCTGGGGCTACACCTTC. Translated: CASSQEGSRALWGYTF.